The clone carrying this TCR beta chain was found many times. This sample stems from a study of CD8 T cells in ankylosing spondylitis. The CDR3 extends over 12 amino acids. Trimming removed 0 bases at V and 5 bases at J, with 2 bases between. The germline gives CDR1 SGHVS, CDR2 FQNEAQ. One entry per CDR3 protein, called by TCRdb with MiXCR from the 5' RACE reads. This sample has about 130,000 distinct CDR3 sequences, with 9.3% found just once. This TCR came from a male donor with ankylosing spondylitis or in good health (not recorded which). Sequenced input: blood, either unsorted or a sorted T cell fraction (not recorded which). The chain couples TRBV7-8 to TRBJ2-1; D gene unclear. CDR3 region: CASSLANNEQFF. The CDR3 bases are TGTGCCAGCAGCTTAGCTAACAATGAGCAGTTCTTC.